The rows below give T cell receptor beta chains drawn from one sample of a study of OX40 agonist ivuxolimab in advanced cancers. Assay: immunoSEQ multiplex PCR; the TCRdb copy retains only in-frame clones and omits some. The sample includes around 50,000 clones, approximately 90% of them seen just once. Sequencing used CD4+ or CD8+ T cells sorted from blood, obtained in a trial of the OX40 agonist ivuxolimab. The receptors originated from an adult with an advanced solid tumor such as melanoma, head and neck, liver or kidney cancer. The CDR3 runs from the conserved cysteine through the conserved F or W. Fields, in order: J gene, clone size, D gene, V gene, CDR3 DNA, CDR3 protein. D genes are given only for firm matches. Clone size is given for some rows only: seen once, a few or many times, or a class if the clone is expanded.

TRBJ2-1 | NA | TRBD1 | TRBV7-2 | TGTGCCAGCAGCTCCCGCCAGAGGGGGCTCTACAATGAGCAGTTCTTC | CASSSRQRGLYNEQFF
TRBJ2-5 | NA | TRBD2 | TRBV13 | TGTGCCAGCAGCACGCAGGGACTAGCGGGAGAAAAAGAGACCCAGTACTTC | CASSTQGLAGEKETQYF
TRBJ2-5 | NA | NA | TRBV7-9 | TGTGCCAGCAGCAAACTAGCGACCCAGTACTTC | CASSKLATQYF
TRBJ2-7 | once | NA | TRBV7-8 | TGTGCCAGCAGCCCTCGGGGGCCTAGCTCCTACGAGCAGTACTTC | CASSPRGPSSYEQYF
TRBJ2-7 | NA | NA | TRBV14 | TGTGCCAGCAGCCATCACCGGGACCCTGGGGGGAACTACGAGCAGTACTTC | CASSHHRDPGGNYEQYF
TRBJ2-7 | NA | NA | TRBV19 | TGTGCCAGTAGTATAGCAGCCGGGCACTACGAGCAGTACTTC | CASSIAAGHYEQYF
TRBJ1-5 | NA | TRBD1 | TRBV19 | TGTGCCAGTAGTACGGGACAGAATCAGCCCCAGCATTTT | CASSTGQNQPQHF
TRBJ2-5 | NA | TRBD2 | TRBV7-2 | TGTGCCAGCAGCTCCGGACTAGCGGGAGGCCGCGGAGAGACCCAGTACTTC | CASSSGLAGGRGETQYF
TRBJ2-7 | NA | TRBD2 | TRBV2 | TGTGCCAGCAGTGGACTAGCGGACTCCTACGAGCAGTACTTC | CASSGLADSYEQYF
TRBJ1-2 | NA | NA | TRBV19 | TGTGCCAGTAGTATCAACGCTTGGTATGGCTACACCTTC | CASSINAWYGYTF
TRBJ2-3 | NA | TRBD2 | TRBV13 | TGTGCCAGCAGCGCGGGACTAGCCGGAGTTTATACGCAGTATTTT | CASSAGLAGVYTQYF
TRBJ1-1 | NA | NA | TRBV19 | TGTGCCAGTAGTATAGACAAGGGGAGGGCGAAAACTGAAGCTTTCTTT | CASSIDKGRAKTEAFF
TRBJ2-2 | NA | NA | TRBV28 | TGTGCCAGCACCTACCACGGGAACACCGGGGAGCTGTTTTTT | CASTYHGNTGELFF
TRBJ1-3 | NA | NA | TRBV9 | TGTGCCAGCAGCGTAGAGAAGGGACAACACTCTGGAAACACCATATATTTT | CASSVEKGQHSGNTIYF
TRBJ1-2 | NA | NA | TRBV11-2 | TGTGCCAGCAGCTTAAGCAGCGGTTGGGGTATCTATGGCTACACCTTC | CASSLSSGWGIYGYTF
TRBJ2-1 | NA | NA | TRBV28 | TGTGCCAGCACCCCGGACGTGGGGCTTGAGCAGTTCTTC | CASTPDVGLEQFF
TRBJ1-3 | once | TRBD1 | TRBV6-5 | TGTGCCAGCAGTTATGGGACAGGGGCTGGAAACACCATATATTTT | CASSYGTGAGNTIYF
TRBJ1-6 | NA | NA | TRBV15 | TGTGCCGTCGCGGAAGGGGATTCACCCCTCCACTTT | CAVAEGDSPLHF
TRBJ1-2 | NA | TRBD1 | TRBV27 | TGTGCCAGCAGTTCCGGACAGGATTTTGGCTACACCTTC | CASSSGQDFGYTF
TRBJ1-2 | NA | NA | TRBV4-3 | TGCGCCAGCAGCCAGGTCGGGGCTAACTATGGCTACACCTTC | CASSQVGANYGYTF
TRBJ1-1 | NA | NA | TRBV19 | TGTGCCAGTACAACAGGGTGGAACACTGAAGCTTTCTTT | CASTTGWNTEAFF
TRBJ2-3 | NA | NA | TRBV6-5 | TGTGCCAGCAGTTCATCCTCTAGCTCCACAGATACGCAGTATTTT | CASSSSSSSTDTQYF
TRBJ1-2 | NA | NA | TRBV2 | TGTGCCAGCAGTACGACCGCTTTC | CASSTTAF
TRBJ2-1 | few | NA | TRBV9 | TGTGCCAGCAGCCCCTCCGGAGGCTATTACAATGAGCAGTTCTTC | CASSPSGGYYNEQFF
TRBJ2-1 | NA | NA | TRBV11-2 | TGTGCCAGCAGCTTTAGTGGCAATGAGCAGTTCTTC | CASSFSGNEQFF
TRBJ2-2 | NA | TRBD2 | TRBV2 | TGTGCCAGCAGTGAGCGGGCGGGACTAGCGGTTTTCGGGGAGCTGTTTTTT | CASSERAGLAVFGELFF
TRBJ1-3 | NA | TRBD1 | TRBV5-4 | TGTGCCAGCAGCCCAGGGACAGGGGGGAGGAACACCATATATTTT | CASSPGTGGRNTIYF
TRBJ2-1 | NA | NA | TRBV27 | TGTGCCAGCAGTACGAGACTCCTCGGCGACAATGAGCAGTTCTTC | CASSTRLLGDNEQFF
TRBJ1-1 | NA | NA | TRBV30 | TGTGCCTGGGGGGATTGGGAGAAAGCTTTCTTT | CAWGDWEKAFF
TRBJ2-5 | NA | NA | TRBV6-4 | TGTGCCAGCAGTCCAGAGCCCCAAGAGACCCAGTACTTC | CASSPEPQETQYF
TRBJ1-2 | NA | TRBD1 | TRBV6-5 | TGTGCCAGCAGTGATACAGGGGATCACACCTTC | CASSDTGDHTF
TRBJ1-1 | NA | NA | TRBV5-3 | TGTGCCAGCAGCTTGAGGGGCACTGAAGCTTTCTTT | CASSLRGTEAFF
TRBJ2-2 | NA | NA | TRBV4-2 | TGTGCCAGCAGCAAGACTAGTCCGGGCACCGGGGAGCTGTTTTTT | CASSKTSPGTGELFF
TRBJ2-1 | NA | NA | TRBV30 | TGTGCCTGGAGGAGGACTCCTAATGAGCAGTTCTTC | CAWRRTPNEQFF
TRBJ1-1 | NA | NA | TRBV6-5 | TGTGCCAGCAGTTACGGGACGGCGAACACTGAAGCTTTCTTT | CASSYGTANTEAFF
TRBJ2-5 | NA | NA | TRBV11-2 | TGTGCCAGCAGCTTAGAGGCGGGGACCGCAGGGGAGACCCAGTACTTC | CASSLEAGTAGETQYF
TRBJ2-1 | NA | NA | TRBV2 | TGTGCCAGCAGTGAATGGGCCGGGAGTTCCTACAATGAGCAGTTCTTC | CASSEWAGSSYNEQFF
TRBJ2-1 | NA | TRBD2 | TRBV9 | TGTGCCAGCAGCGCAAGCGGGAGCAACAATGAGCAGTTCTTC | CASSASGSNNEQFF
TRBJ2-7 | NA | TRBD2 | TRBV7-3 | TGTGCCAGCAGCTTAACGGGACTAGCGGGGAACGAGCAGTACTTC | CASSLTGLAGNEQYF
TRBJ2-5 | NA | NA | TRBV14 | TGTGCCAGCAGCCAAGATATGGCCCGGCAAGAGACCCAGTACTTC | CASSQDMARQETQYF
TRBJ2-2 | NA | TRBD2 | TRBV6-1 | TGTGCCAGCAGAGTAGCGGGAGCTTCCGGGGAGCTGTTTTTT | CASRVAGASGELFF
TRBJ1-5 | NA | NA | TRBV6-5 | TGTGCCAGCAGTTACTCGACGACTCAGCCCCAGCATTTT | CASSYSTTQPQHF
TRBJ1-6 | NA | NA | TRBV4-1 | TGCGCCAGCAGCCAAGATCCGAGCAGCCATCGAACACCCCTCCACTTT | CASSQDPSSHRTPLHF
TRBJ1-5 | NA | NA | TRBV6-1 | TGTGCCAGCAGTGAAGGGGTTTACAATCAGCCCCAGCATTTT | CASSEGVYNQPQHF
TRBJ1-3 | NA | TRBD1 | TRBV4-3 | TGCGCCAGCAGCCAAGGACAGGGGGGCTCTGGAAACACCATATATTTT | CASSQGQGGSGNTIYF
TRBJ2-6 | NA | NA | TRBV11-2 | TGTGCCAGCATTGGGTACTCGATGAGCTCTGGGGCCAACGTCCTGACTTTC | CASIGYSMSSGANVLTF
TRBJ2-7 | NA | TRBD2 | TRBV27 | TGTGCCAGCAGTGCGACTAGCAGATCCTACGAGCAGTACTTC | CASSATSRSYEQYF
TRBJ2-2 | NA | TRBD2 | TRBV29-1 | TGCAGCGTTGTTAGCGGGAGGACCGGGGAGCTGTTTTTT | CSVVSGRTGELFF
TRBJ1-1 | NA | NA | TRBV2 | TGTGCCAGCCATGAGGGCAGGGAAGCTTTCTTT | CASHEGREAFF
TRBJ2-1 | NA | NA | TRBV5-1 | TGCGCCAGCAGCTTGGGTTGGAGCGACCAGCCTCCAGGCAATGAGCAGTTCTTC | CASSLGWSDQPPGNEQFF
TRBJ1-5 | NA | NA | TRBV28 | TGTGCCAGCAGTTTAGAAAGTTTGCGCAATCAGCCCCAGCATTTT | CASSLESLRNQPQHF
TRBJ2-6 | NA | NA | TRBV19 | TGTGCCAGTAGCATCGACAGGAGCTCTGGGGCCAACGTCCTGACTTTC | CASSIDRSSGANVLTF
TRBJ2-6 | NA | NA | TRBV19 | TGTGCCAGTAGTGCCCGGGGTCCCCTAGGGGCCAACGTCCTGACTTTC | CASSARGPLGANVLTF
TRBJ1-5 | NA | NA | TRBV28 | TGTGCCAGCAGCCCCCAGGGGTCTCCCAATCAGCCCCAGCATTTT | CASSPQGSPNQPQHF
TRBJ2-6 | NA | TRBD2 | TRBV4-3 | TGCGCCAGCAGCCAAGGGACTAGCGGAGCCTCTGGGGCCAACGTCCTGACTTTC | CASSQGTSGASGANVLTF